Shown below are 21 T cell receptor beta chains from a single sample sequenced in a study of cytomegalovirus exposure and HLA in healthy donors. The PCR used 60 Vbeta and 13 Jbeta primers. TCRdb's table, derived via immunoSEQ multiplex PCR, lists solely in-frame clones and lacks some. The data contain about 160,000 clones, about four fifths of them singletons. The sequenced material came from PBMCs. Every receptor here comes from a woman aged 25-40 years in good health and CMV-seropositive.

The chain couples TRBV6-1 to TRBJ2-5; 8 nucleotides match TRBD2. The germline gives CDR1 MNHNS, CDR2 SASEGT. The CDR3 totals 14 residues. V lost 6 bases to trimming and J lost 5 bases; unmatched junction nucleotides: 8. CDR3 residues: CASRGLVGDETQYF. The CDR3 region has the DNA TGTGCCAGCAGGGGACTAGTGGGGGATGAGACCCAGTACTTC.

This clone was detected only once. The chain carries TRBV27 and TRBJ2-7; TRBD1 might be the D (5 bases). Germline values: CDR1 MNHEY, CDR2 SMNVEV (reference sequence). This CDR3 contains 11 residues. The V gene lost 2 bases and the J gene lost 7 bases, with 6 bases spanning the gap. The CDR3 region has the DNA TGTGCCAGCAGTTTAAGGGGAGAGCAGTACTTC. Translation: CASSLRGEQYF.

The V and J genes are TRBV7-6 and TRBJ1-2; TRBD1 might be the D (5 bases). The CDR3 contains 13 residues. With 1 base removed from V and 8 bases from J, the gap between germline ends came to 11 bases. CDR1 SGHVS and CDR2 FNYEAQ come from the germline V gene. The CDR3 loop reads CASSLGEGLGYTF. The CDR3 DNA reads TGTGCCAGCAGCTTAGGGGAGGGGCTCGGCTACACCTTC.

This rearrangement joins TRBV27 to TRBJ2-3; 9 bases are shared with TRBD2. Per germline, CDR1 MNHEY and CDR2 SMNVEV (reference sequence). V lost 6 bases, J lost 3 bases, and 4 bases stayed unmatched. The CDR3 is made up of 14 amino acids. CDR3 in amino acids: CASRSLAGTDTQYF. DNA of the CDR3: TGTGCCAGCAGATCCCTAGCGGGGACAGATACGCAGTATTTT.

The genes are TRBV28 and TRBJ2-2; the match to TRBD2 covers 12 bases. J was trimmed by 5 bases and V by 2 bases; bases with no gene match: 3. The CDR3 runs to 16 residues. Germline V lookup: CDR1 MDHEN, CDR2 SYDVKM. CDR3 protein: CASSLPGLAGTGELFF. For the CDR3, the DNA is TGTGCCAGCAGTTTACCCGGACTAGCGGGAACCGGGGAGCTGTTTTTT.

The chain has TRBV6-5 and TRBJ1-2, with D possibly TRBD1 on 6 matching bases. Germline CDR1 MNHEY, CDR2 SVGAGI. Between the trimmed V and J ends, which lost 2 bases and 4 bases, there was a span of 11 bases. The CDR3 has 14 amino acids. The CDR3 here is CASSYGGFGYGYTF. The CDR3 DNA follows: TGTGCCAGCAGTTACGGGGGCTTCGGCTATGGCTACACCTTC.

This sequence joins TRBV4-2 and TRBJ2-6, with D maybe TRBD1 (6 bases). The CDR3 length is 16 residues. Trimming took off 1 base at V and 0 bases at J, with 7 bases between the two ends. CDR1 is LGHNA and CDR2 is YNFKEQ in the germline V gene. CDR3: CASSQAQGSGANVLTF. CDR3 coding DNA: TGTGCCAGCAGCCAAGCACAGGGCTCTGGGGCCAACGTCCTGACTTTC.

About this clone itself: Different DNA sequences within this sample yield the same CDR3. The chain couples TRBV11-2 to TRBJ2-1; 12 bases are shared with TRBD2. Germline values: CDR1 SGHAT, CDR2 FQNNGV. This CDR3 contains 16 residues. With V trimmed by 1 base and J by 7 bases, 5 bases remained unmatched. The CDR3 DNA reads as TGTGCCAGCAGCTTAGGGGATCTAGCGGGGGGGAATGAGCAGTTCTTC. Translating it yields CASSLGDLAGGNEQFF.

The chain has TRBV7-8 and TRBJ1-2; D gene unclear. Trimming shortened V by 3 bases and J by 2 bases, and 16 bases separated the two germline ends. Germline V gene lookup returns CDR1 SGHVS and CDR2 FQNEAQ. This CDR3 spans 16 amino acids. Here the CDR3 DNA reads TGTGCCAGCAGCTTCGTATCGGGTCGTGGGAACTATGGCTACACCTTC. Amino acids: CASSFVSGRGNYGYTF.

A note on this clone: One junction end disagrees with the germline gene, perhaps due to a read error. The chain uses TRBV6-1 and TRBJ1-2, with D possibly being TRBD1 (6 bases). CDR3 length equals 14 residues. The germline V gene has CDR1 MNHNS and CDR2 SASEGT. CDR3 residues: CASSESGQLGPLSF. Written as DNA, the CDR3 is TGTGCCAGCAGTGAATCGGGACAACTAGGCCCCCTTTCCTTC.

J is TRBJ1-1 and V is TRBV2; TRBD1 might be the D (6 bases). The CDR3 covers 14 residues. V shed 5 bases and J shed 0 bases, with 10 bases lying between them. Germline V gene lookup returns CDR1 SNHLY and CDR2 FYNNEI. The CDR3 DNA reads TGTGCCAGCAGTCGACAGGTCCTGAACACTGAAGCTTTCTTT. Its protein is CASSRQVLNTEAFF.

This sequence joins TRBV4-3 and TRBJ2-2; D is ambiguous. Looked up from germline, CDR1 is LGHNA and CDR2 is YSLEER. V was trimmed by 0 bases and J by 5 bases, leaving 13 bases between them. This CDR3 has 16 residues. The CDR3 region has the DNA TGCGCCAGCAGCCAAGAAGCGTGGAGAAAAACCGGGGAGCTGTTTTTT. This sequence encodes CASSQEAWRKTGELFF.

The chain combines TRBV10-1 with TRBJ2-7; 7 positions agree with TRBD2. J lost 5 bases, V lost 0 bases, and 4 bases had no gene match. CDR3 length equals 14 residues. Germline V lookup: CDR1 WNHNN, CDR2 SYGVQD (reference sequence). The DNA for the CDR3 is TGCGCCAGCAGTGAGTCGACCCGGGGGGACGAGCAGTACTTC. The encoded protein is CASSESTRGDEQYF.

Here the CDR3 reads CASSLTGGFFNEQFF. The CDR3 DNA reads TGTGCCAGCAGTTTAACGGGGGGCTTTTTCAATGAGCAGTTCTTC. V usage is TRBV27 and J usage is TRBJ2-1, with D perhaps matching TRBD2 (7 bases). Trimming stripped 2 bases from V and 6 bases from J, with 14 bases between. This CDR3 region has 15 residues. CDR1 and CDR2 from the germline V gene are MNHEY and SMNVEV (reference sequence).

The chain recombines TRBV7-2 with TRBJ2-3; TRBD2 matches at 9 bases. V lost 3 bases to trimming and J lost 1 base; unmatched junction nucleotides: 2. The CDR3 sequence is 15 residues long. The germline V gene encodes CDR1 SGHTA and CDR2 FQGNSA. The CDR3 loop is CASSFGGGGTDTQYF. Written as DNA, the CDR3 is TGTGCCAGCAGCTTCGGCGGGGGGGGCACAGATACGCAGTATTTT.

The rearrangement uses TRBV30 and TRBJ1-1; 7 nucleotides match TRBD1. Germline CDR1 reads GTSNPN; CDR2 reads SVGIG (reference sequence). The CDR3 covers 14 residues. Losses at the gene ends were 0 bases for V and 7 bases for J; bases not matched to a gene: 8. CDR3 coding DNA: TGTGCCTGGAGTGTAAAAGGGGGCGGGGATGAAGCTTTCTTT. This encodes CAWSVKGGGDEAFF.

This chain links TRBV18 with TRBJ2-6; 10 nucleotides agree with TRBD1. This CDR3 contains 17 residues. Germline CDR1 reads KGHSH; CDR2 reads LQKENI. Trimming removed 6 bases from V and 1 base from J; junction bases left unmatched: 6. CDR3 bases: TGTGCCAGCTCTACCAAGGGACAGGGGTCTGGGGCCAACGTCCTGACTTTC. The encoded protein is CASSTKGQGSGANVLTF.

This chain joins TRBV11-2 and TRBJ1-5; D is undetermined. The CDR3 consists of 13 residues. The V gene lost 1 base and the J gene lost 4 bases, with 5 bases spanning the gap. Germline CDR1 SGHAT, CDR2 FQNNGV. The CDR3 nucleotides are TGTGCCAGCAGCTTAGCCTTAAATCAGCCCCAGCATTTT. It codes for CASSLALNQPQHF.

The V and J genes are TRBV6-5 and TRBJ2-7; 11 bases match TRBD1. In germline, CDR1 is MNHEY, CDR2 SVGAGI. Trimming at V came to 6 bases and at J to 2 bases, leaving 6 bases not matched to a gene. The length of the CDR3 is 15 residues. The CDR3 spells CASRRGQGVTYEQYF. In DNA, the CDR3 is TGTGCCAGCAGGCGGGGACAGGGGGTTACCTACGAGCAGTACTTC.

The chain carries TRBV6-1 and TRBJ1-2; 9 nucleotides align to TRBD1. Germline lookup yields CDR1 MNHNS and CDR2 SASEGT. The J segment lost 8 bases and the V segment lost 2 bases, leaving 9 bases of the junction unmatched. The CDR3 contains 15 residues. The CDR3 is CASSEPGTGRKGYTF. The CDR3 nucleotides are TGTGCCAGCAGTGAACCAGGGACAGGGAGGAAGGGCTACACCTTC.

There are a few counts of this clone. The chain recombines TRBV5-1 with TRBJ2-1; no firm D call. Trimming pared 1 base from V and 5 bases from J, leaving 13 bases between. The CDR3 is 15 amino acids. Germline V gives CDR1 SGHRS, CDR2 YFSETQ. CDR3 nucleotide sequence: TGCGCCAGCAGCTTGTTCTTAGGCGGAGACAATGAGCAGTTCTTC. This sequence encodes CASSLFLGGDNEQFF.